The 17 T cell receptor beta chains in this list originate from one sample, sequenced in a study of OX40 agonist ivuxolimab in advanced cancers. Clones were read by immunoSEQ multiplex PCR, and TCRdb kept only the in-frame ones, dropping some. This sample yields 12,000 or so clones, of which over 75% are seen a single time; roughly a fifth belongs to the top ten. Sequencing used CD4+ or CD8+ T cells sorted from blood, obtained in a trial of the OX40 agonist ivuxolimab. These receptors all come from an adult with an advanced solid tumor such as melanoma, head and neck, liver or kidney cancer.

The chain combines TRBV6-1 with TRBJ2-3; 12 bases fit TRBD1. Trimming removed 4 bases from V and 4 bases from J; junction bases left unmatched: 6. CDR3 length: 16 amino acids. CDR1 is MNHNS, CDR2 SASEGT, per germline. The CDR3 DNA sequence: TGTGCCAGCAGTGGACCGGGACAGGGGGCCGCAGATACGCAGTATTTT. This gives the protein CASSGPGQGAADTQYF.

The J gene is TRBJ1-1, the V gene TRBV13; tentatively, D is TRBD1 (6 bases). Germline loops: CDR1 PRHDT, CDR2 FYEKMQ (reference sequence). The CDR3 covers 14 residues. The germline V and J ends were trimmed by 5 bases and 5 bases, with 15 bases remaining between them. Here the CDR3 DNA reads TGTGCCAGCAGCCCCGACAGGTCACTTACTGAAGCTTTCTTT. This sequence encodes CASSPDRSLTEAFF.

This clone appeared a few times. The CDR3 loop is CASSLRVGLKIYEQYF. Written as DNA, the CDR3 is TGTGCCAGCAGCTTGAGAGTGGGACTGAAGATCTACGAGCAGTACTTC. The gene calls are TRBV5-6 and TRBJ2-7; maybe TRBD2 (6 bases). V was trimmed by 1 base and J by 3 bases, leaving 17 bases between them. The CDR3 has 16 amino acids. In germline, CDR1 is SGHDT, CDR2 YYEEEE.

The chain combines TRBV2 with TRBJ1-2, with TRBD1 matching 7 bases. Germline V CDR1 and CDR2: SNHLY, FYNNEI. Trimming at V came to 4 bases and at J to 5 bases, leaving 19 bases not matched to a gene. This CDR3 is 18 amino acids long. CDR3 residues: CASSGLGDSPLSQYGYTF. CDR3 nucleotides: TGTGCCAGCAGTGGTTTGGGGGACAGCCCCCTATCCCAATATGGCTACACCTTC.

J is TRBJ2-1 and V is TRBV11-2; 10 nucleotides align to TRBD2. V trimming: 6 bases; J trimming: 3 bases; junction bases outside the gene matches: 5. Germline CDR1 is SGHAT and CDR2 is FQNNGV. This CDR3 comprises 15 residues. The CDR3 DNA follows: TGTGCCAGCAGTCCCGGGACTAGCGTCTACAATGAGCAGTTCTTC. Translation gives CASSPGTSVYNEQFF.

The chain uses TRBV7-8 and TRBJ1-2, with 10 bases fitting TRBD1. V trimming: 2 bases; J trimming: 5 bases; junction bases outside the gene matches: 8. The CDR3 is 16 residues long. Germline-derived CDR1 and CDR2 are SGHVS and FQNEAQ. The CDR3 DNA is TGTGCCAGCAGCTTACACCCCGGGACAGGGGCGTATGGCTACACCTTC. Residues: CASSLHPGTGAYGYTF.

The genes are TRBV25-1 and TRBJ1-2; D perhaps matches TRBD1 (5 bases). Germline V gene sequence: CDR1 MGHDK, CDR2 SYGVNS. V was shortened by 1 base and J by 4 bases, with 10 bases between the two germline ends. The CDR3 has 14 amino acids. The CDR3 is CASSESAGFYGYTF. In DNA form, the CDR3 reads TGTGCCAGCAGTGAATCTGCAGGGTTCTATGGCTACACCTTC.

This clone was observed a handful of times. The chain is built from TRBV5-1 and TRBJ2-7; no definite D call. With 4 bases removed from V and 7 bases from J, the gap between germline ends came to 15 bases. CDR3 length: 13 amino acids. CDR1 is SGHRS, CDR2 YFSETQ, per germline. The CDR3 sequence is CASSPPDGQEQYF. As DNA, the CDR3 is TGCGCCAGCAGCCCTCCGGACGGGCAGGAGCAGTACTTC.

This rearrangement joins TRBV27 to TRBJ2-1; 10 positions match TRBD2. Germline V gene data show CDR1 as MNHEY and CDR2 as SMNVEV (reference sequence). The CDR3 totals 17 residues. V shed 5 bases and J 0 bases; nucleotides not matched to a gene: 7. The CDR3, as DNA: TGTGCCAGCAGTCCCAGGAGCGGGAGGGCCTCCTACAATGAGCAGTTCTTC. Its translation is CASSPRSGRASYNEQFF.

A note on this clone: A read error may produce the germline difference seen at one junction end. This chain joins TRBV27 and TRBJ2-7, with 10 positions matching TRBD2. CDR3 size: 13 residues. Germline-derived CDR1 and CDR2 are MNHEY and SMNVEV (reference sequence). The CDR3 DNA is TGTGCCAGCGGTTTAGCGGGAGGCTACGAGCAGTACTTC. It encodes CASGLAGGYEQYF.

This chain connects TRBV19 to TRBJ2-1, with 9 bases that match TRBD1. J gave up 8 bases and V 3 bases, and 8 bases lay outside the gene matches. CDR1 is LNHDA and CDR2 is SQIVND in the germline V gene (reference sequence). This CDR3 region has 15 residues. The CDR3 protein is CASSMGQGIEDEQFF. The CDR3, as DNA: TGTGCCAGTAGTATGGGACAGGGTATAGAGGATGAGCAGTTCTTC. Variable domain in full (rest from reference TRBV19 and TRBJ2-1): DGGITQSPKYLFRKEGQNVTLSCEQNLNHDAMYWYRQDPGQGLRLIYYSQIVNDFQKGDIAEGYSVSREKKESFPLTVTSAQKNPTAFYLCASSMGQGIEDEQFFGPGTRLTVL.

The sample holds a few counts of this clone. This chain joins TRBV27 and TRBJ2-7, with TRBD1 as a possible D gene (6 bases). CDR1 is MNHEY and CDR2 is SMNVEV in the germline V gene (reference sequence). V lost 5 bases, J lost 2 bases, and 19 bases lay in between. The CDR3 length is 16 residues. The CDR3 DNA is TGTGCCAGCAGTCCCCTCCTCCGGGACAAGACCTACGAGCAGTACTTC. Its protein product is CASSPLLRDKTYEQYF.

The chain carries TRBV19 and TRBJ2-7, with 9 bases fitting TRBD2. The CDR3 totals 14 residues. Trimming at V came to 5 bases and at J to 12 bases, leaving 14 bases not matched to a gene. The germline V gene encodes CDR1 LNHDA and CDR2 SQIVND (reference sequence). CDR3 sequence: CASSEGVRGTSSYF. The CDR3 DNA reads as TGTGCCAGTAGTGAAGGGGTCCGCGGGACTAGCTCGTACTTC.

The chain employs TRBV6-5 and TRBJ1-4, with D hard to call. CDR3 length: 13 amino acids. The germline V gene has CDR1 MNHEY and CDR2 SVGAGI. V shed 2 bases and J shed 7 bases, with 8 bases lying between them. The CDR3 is CASSYAGSEKLFF. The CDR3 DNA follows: TGTGCCAGCAGTTACGCGGGGAGTGAAAAACTGTTTTTT.

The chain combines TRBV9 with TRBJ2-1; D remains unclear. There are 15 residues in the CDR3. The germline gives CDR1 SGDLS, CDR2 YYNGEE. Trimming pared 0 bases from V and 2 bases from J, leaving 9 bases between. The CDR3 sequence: CASSVVSSTYNEQFF. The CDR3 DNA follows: TGTGCCAGCAGCGTAGTTAGTTCGACCTACAATGAGCAGTTCTTC.

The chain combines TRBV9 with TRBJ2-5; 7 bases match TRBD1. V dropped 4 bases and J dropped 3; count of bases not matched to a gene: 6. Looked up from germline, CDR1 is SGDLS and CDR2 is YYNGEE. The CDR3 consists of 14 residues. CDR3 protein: CASSPWDSKETQYF. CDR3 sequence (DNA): TGTGCCAGCAGCCCATGGGACAGCAAAGAGACCCAGTACTTC.

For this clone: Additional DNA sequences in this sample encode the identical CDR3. This CDR3 is CASSVYSGTPETQYF. In nucleotides, the CDR3 is TGTGCCAGCAGTGTCTATAGCGGGACGCCGGAGACCCAGTACTTC. V usage is TRBV9 and J usage is TRBJ2-5, with 8 bases aligning to TRBD2. J was trimmed by 5 bases and V by 5 bases; bases with no gene match: 11. The CDR3 sequence is 15 residues long. CDR1 and CDR2 from the germline V gene are SGDLS and YYNGEE. The full variable domain, rest sourced from reference TRBV9 and TRBJ2-5, is DSGVTQTPKHLITATGQRVTLRCSPRSGDLSVYWYQQSLDQGLQFLIQYYNGEERAKGNILERFSAQQFPDLHSELNLSSLELGDSALYFCASSVYSGTPETQYFGPGTRLLVL.